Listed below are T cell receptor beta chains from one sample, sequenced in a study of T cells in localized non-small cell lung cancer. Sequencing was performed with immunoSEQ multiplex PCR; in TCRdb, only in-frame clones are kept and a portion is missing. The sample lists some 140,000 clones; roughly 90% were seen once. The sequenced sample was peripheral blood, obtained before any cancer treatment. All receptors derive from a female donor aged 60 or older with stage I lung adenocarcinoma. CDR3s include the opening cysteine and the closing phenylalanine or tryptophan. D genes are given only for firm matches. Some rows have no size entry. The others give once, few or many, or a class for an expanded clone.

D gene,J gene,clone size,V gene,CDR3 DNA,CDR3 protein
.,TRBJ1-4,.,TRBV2,TGTGCCAGCAGTGAATTAGGAGGGGAAAAACTGTTTTTT,CASSELGGEKLFF
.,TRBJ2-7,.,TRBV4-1,TGCGCCAGCAGCCAAGGGACATCCCGGTACGAGCAGTACTTC,CASSQGTSRYEQYF
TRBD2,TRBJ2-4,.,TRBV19,TGTGCCAGTAGTATTCGGGCGAGCGGGAATAGCATTCAGTACTTC,CASSIRASGNSIQYF
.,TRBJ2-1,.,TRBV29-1,TGCAGCGTTGATACACCTTTTCACAATGAGCAGTTCTTC,CSVDTPFHNEQFF
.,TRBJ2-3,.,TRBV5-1,TGCGCCAGCAGCTTGGGTTCGGCAGGGGCAGATACGCAGTATTTT,CASSLGSAGADTQYF
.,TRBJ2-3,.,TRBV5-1,TGCGCCAGCAGCACGGGGGCCTACACAGATACGCAGTATTTT,CASSTGAYTDTQYF
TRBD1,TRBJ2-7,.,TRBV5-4,TGTGCCAGCAGCCCCTGGACAGGGGAGGACGAGCAGTACTTC,CASSPWTGEDEQYF
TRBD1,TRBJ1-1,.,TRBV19,TGTGCCAGTAGTAAAGGACAGGGCTCTTGGGACACTGAAGCTTTCTTT,CASSKGQGSWDTEAFF
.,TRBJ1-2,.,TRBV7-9,TGTGCCAGCAACTCGGACGGAGCTAACTATGGCTACACCTTC,CASNSDGANYGYTF
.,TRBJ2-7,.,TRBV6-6,TGTGCCAGCACCGGGTTCCCCTACGAGCAGTACTTC,CASTGFPYEQYF
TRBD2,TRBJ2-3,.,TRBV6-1,TGTGCCAGCAGAAGAAGCGGGAGGCGGGATACGCAGTATTTT,CASRRSGRRDTQYF
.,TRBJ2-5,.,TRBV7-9,TGTGCCAGCAGCTTTGGAGAAGAGACCCAGTACTTC,CASSFGEETQYF
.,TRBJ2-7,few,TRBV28,TGTGCCAGCAGTTTCAATAGCTACGAGCAGTACTTC,CASSFNSYEQYF
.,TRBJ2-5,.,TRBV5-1,TGCGCCAGCAGCTTGACACCGACAGGACGGGAGACCCAGTACTTC,CASSLTPTGRETQYF
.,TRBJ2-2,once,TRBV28,TGTGCCAGCAGTATGAACACCGGGGAGCTGTTTTTT,CASSMNTGELFF
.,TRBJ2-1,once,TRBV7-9,TGTGCCAGCAGCTTTATAGAGAATGAGCAGTTCTTC,CASSFIENEQFF
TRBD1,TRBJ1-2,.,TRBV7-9,TGTGCCAGCAGCTTAAGAGGGGCCAGGGACAGCACTAACTATGGCTACACCTTC,CASSLRGARDSTNYGYTF
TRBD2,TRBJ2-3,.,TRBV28,TGTGCCAGCAGTACACCGGGACTAGCTACAGATACGCAGTATTTT,CASSTPGLATDTQYF
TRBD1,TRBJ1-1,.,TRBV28,TGTGCCAGCAGTTTCCAGGGGGTAGTTGAAGCTTTCTTT,CASSFQGVVEAFF
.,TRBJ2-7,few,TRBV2,TGTGCCAGCACCCAACCTTTCGCTTACGAGCAGTACTTC,CASTQPFAYEQYF
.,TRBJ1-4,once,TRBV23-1,TGCGCCAGCTGCAAAACAGGGCTTAATGAAAAACTGTTTTTT,CASCKTGLNEKLFF
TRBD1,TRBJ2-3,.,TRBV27,TGTGCCAGCAGTTCATGGGACAGGGGTAGGGATACGCAGTATTTT,CASSSWDRGRDTQYF